The T cell receptor beta chain described here comes from a study of technical replicates of blood from several donors (dated by TCRdb to about 2017). Libraries were built with the immunoSEQ multiplex PCR assay. Not all clones reach the TCRdb copy of this immuneACCESS table, which keeps in-frame sequences only. Checked studies attribute under half of the gap to unresolved V genes and leave the rest unexplained. The sample table holds 80,000 to 95,000 clones, of which 94% were seen once. The ten biggest clones cover over 0.25% of the sample. Comments on this clone: Its antigen target is currently unknown. No much larger clonotype is one base removed from it; base qualities were not supplied.

Counted from cysteine to phenylalanine, this CDR3 has 15 amino acids. The sequence is cut down to CDR3 DNA, 45 bases in frame from base 1. V loses 0 bases at its end and J loses 5 bases; junction bases beyond the gene matches: 3. The sequence joins TRBV23-1 to TRBJ1-2, and TRBD1 aligns with 10 junction nucleotides. TRBV23-1 belongs to the ORF category, with a function that is uncertain. This receptor was taken from a human donor in good health. The sequencing input was T cells isolated from PBMCs. The DNA sequence reads TGCGCCAGCAGTCAATCCGGGACAGGGGTTTATGGCTACACCTTC. It codes for CASSQSGTGVYGYTF.